These 19 T cell receptor beta chains were all obtained from the same sample, sequenced in a study of blood T cell repertoires in COVID-19. Profiled with immunoSEQ multiplex PCR; TCRdb holds only in-frame clones, not every one. Of approximately 97,000 clones in the sample, roughly nine tenths are singletons; the top ten hold more than 5%. The sequencing sample was made of peripheral blood. These receptors all come from a woman aged 45-65 years with COVID-19, enrolled during active disease.

The chain carries TRBV2 and TRBJ1-2; 8 bases line up with TRBD1. CDR1 is SNHLY and CDR2 is FYNNEI in the germline V gene. The CDR3 is 17 amino acids. Unmatched junction bases numbered 12, after V lost 3 bases and J lost 3 bases. The CDR3 region is CASSEVQGVYLDYGYTF. In DNA, the CDR3 is TGTGCCAGCAGTGAGGTACAGGGGGTATATCTTGACTATGGCTACACCTTC.

The chain recombines TRBV2 with TRBJ2-3; TRBD2 agrees at 12 bases. Germline CDR1 and CDR2: SNHLY and FYNNEI. CDR3 size: 15 residues. V lost 7 bases, J lost 6 bases, and 8 bases stayed unmatched. The CDR3 is CASMWGLAGIDTQYF. In nucleotides, the CDR3 is TGTGCCAGCATGTGGGGACTAGCGGGTATCGATACGCAGTATTTT.

In this sample, this clone turned up once. The J gene is TRBJ2-7, the V gene TRBV6-1, with D possibly being TRBD1 (5 bases). The germline V gene has CDR1 MNHNS and CDR2 SASEGT. The V end lost 2 bases, the J end lost 2 bases, and 10 bases lay between the germline ends. This CDR3 region has 14 residues. This chain's CDR3 is CASSERGITYEQYF. The CDR3, as DNA: TGTGCCAGCAGTGAAAGGGGAATTACCTACGAGCAGTACTTC.

The table lists this clone with a count of one. The V and J genes are TRBV3-1 (or the pseudogene TRBV3-2) and TRBJ2-1, with 15 bases identical to TRBD2. Germline V gene data show CDR1 as LGHDT and CDR2 as YNNKEL (reference sequence). The CDR3 is 15 residues long. With V trimmed by 3 bases and J by 8 bases, 2 bases remained unmatched. The CDR3 region is CASSQGLAGGDEQFF. The CDR3 nucleotides are TGTGCCAGCAGCCAGGGACTAGCGGGGGGCGATGAGCAGTTCTTC.

This clone was observed a handful of times. J is TRBJ1-5 and V is TRBV7-9, with D possibly being TRBD1 (5 bases). Trimming left V 1 base short and J 7 bases short, with 11 bases between. This CDR3 has 14 residues. Germline CDR1 SEHNR, CDR2 FQNEAQ (reference sequence). The CDR3 protein is CASSLGGAGQPQHF. The CDR3 DNA reads as TGTGCCAGCAGCTTAGGTGGGGCAGGGCAGCCCCAGCATTTT.

The chain couples TRBV27 to TRBJ2-4; 7 nucleotides agree with TRBD1. The germline V gene encodes CDR1 MNHEY and CDR2 SMNVEV (reference sequence). The CDR3 covers 14 residues. J gave up 7 bases and V 4 bases, and 7 bases lay outside the gene matches. The CDR3 region is CASSSSTGWNIQYF. CDR3 bases: TGTGCCAGCAGTTCCTCGACAGGGTGGAACATTCAGTACTTC.

This sequence joins TRBV5-1 and TRBJ1-2; weak D call: TRBD1 (5 bases). Trimming cost V 4 bases and J 0 bases, with 13 bases left between them. CDR1 is SGHRS, CDR2 YFSETQ, per germline. The CDR3 totals 15 residues. This chain's CDR3 is CASSVDKRSNYGYTF. DNA for the CDR3: TGCGCCAGCAGCGTGGACAAGCGCTCTAACTATGGCTACACCTTC.

The genes are TRBV6-2 or TRBV6-3 and TRBJ1-5, with 7 bases fitting TRBD1. The CDR3 is 13 residues long. J lost 4 bases, V lost 4 bases, and 1 base had no gene match. Germline CDR1 reads MNHEY; CDR2 reads SVGEGT. The CDR3 sequence is CASSWGQNQPQHF. The DNA for the CDR3 is TGTGCCAGCAGTTGGGGACAGAATCAGCCCCAGCATTTT.

This clone was detected once. In DNA, the CDR3 is TGTGCCAGCAGTGGGACCGGGACAGGCATCTTCTATAGCAATCAGCCCCAGCATTTT. Amino acid sequence: CASSGTGTGIFYSNQPQHF. V is TRBV6-2 or TRBV6-3 and J is TRBJ1-5; TRBD1 matches at 8 bases. V shed 5 bases and J 0 bases; nucleotides not matched to a gene: 15. This CDR3 comprises 19 residues. The germline V gene encodes CDR1 MNHEY and CDR2 SVGEGT.

The CDR3, as DNA: TGCGCCAGCAGCCAAGGGCAACAGGGCTTTAATGAAAAACTGTTTTTT. This sequence encodes CASSQGQQGFNEKLFF. V gene TRBV4-3 combines with J gene TRBJ1-4, with D possibly matching TRBD1 (6 bases). Between the trimmed V and J ends, which lost 1 base and 4 bases, there was a span of 13 bases. Germline assignment: CDR1 LGHNA and CDR2 YSLEER. The CDR3 is 16 amino acids.

This sequence joins TRBV28 and TRBJ1-2; no firm D call. The length of the CDR3 is 10 residues. The V end was cut by 3 bases, the J end by 6 bases, with 2 bases between. Germline CDR1 reads MDHEN; CDR2 reads SYDVKM. The CDR3 region is CASSFNGYTF. CDR3 coding DNA: TGTGCCAGCAGTTTTAATGGCTACACCTTC.

The rearrangement uses TRBV6-5 and TRBJ1-1; D remains unclear. The CDR3 is 14 amino acids. CDR1 MNHEY and CDR2 SVGAGI come from the germline V gene. V lost 0 bases and J 5 bases, leaving 10 bases between the germline ends. CDR3 sequence: CASSYSEGGTEAFF. The CDR3 DNA reads TGTGCCAGCAGTTACTCGGAGGGCGGGACTGAAGCTTTCTTT.

The CDR3 region has the DNA TGCGCCAGCAGAACTAGCGGGGGCACCGGGGAGCTGTTTTTT. The encoded protein is CASRTSGGTGELFF. This chain connects TRBV5-1 to TRBJ2-2; TRBD2 agrees at 11 bases. J was trimmed by 4 bases and V by 5 bases; bases with no gene match: 1. CDR1 SGHRS and CDR2 YFSETQ come from the germline V gene. This CDR3 has 14 residues.

The chain links TRBV30 to TRBJ2-5; possible D gene TRBD1, 6 bases. The V gene lost 3 bases and the J gene lost 4 bases, with 21 bases spanning the gap. Germline CDR1 GTSNPN, CDR2 SVGIG (reference sequence). The length of the CDR3 is 16 residues. CDR3: CAWSPGQIPRGETQYF. DNA for the CDR3: TGTGCCTGGAGCCCCGGACAGATCCCCCGGGGAGAGACCCAGTACTTC. Full variable domain (rest looked up from reference TRBV30 and TRBJ2-5): SQTIHQWPATLVQPVGSPLSLECTVEGTSNPNLYWYRQAAGRGLQLLFYSVGIGQISSEVPQNLSASRPQDRQFILSSKKLLLSDSGFYLCAWSPGQIPRGETQYFGPGTRLLVL.

V usage is TRBV10-3 and J usage is TRBJ2-5; D possibly corresponds to TRBD1 (6 bases). The CDR3 covers 13 residues. Germline values: CDR1 ENHRY, CDR2 SYGVKD. Trimming removed 3 bases at V and 3 bases at J, with 8 bases between. The CDR3: CAISDGQKETQYF. CDR3 in DNA: TGTGCCATCAGTGATGGACAGAAAGAGACCCAGTACTTC.

This clone was found once. V is TRBV2 and J is TRBJ1-2, with 8 bases that match TRBD1. This CDR3 is 14 amino acids long. Trimming removed 6 bases from V and 7 bases from J; junction bases left unmatched: 10. The germline CDR1 and CDR2 sequences are SNHLY and FYNNEI. The CDR3 here is CASRKGAGGSGYTF. The CDR3, as DNA: TGTGCCAGCAGGAAGGGTGCAGGGGGCAGTGGCTACACCTTC. The variable domain in full, with the rest retrieved from reference TRBV2 and TRBJ1-2, is EPEVTQTPSHQVTQMGQEVILRCVPISNHLYFYWYRQILGQKVEFLVSFYNNEISEKSEIFDDQFSVERPDGSNFTLKIRSTKLEDSAMYFCASRKGAGGSGYTFGSGTRLTVV.

The chain has TRBV6-2 or TRBV6-3 and TRBJ2-7; TRBD2 agrees at 8 bases. This CDR3 region has 16 residues. CDR1 is MNHEY and CDR2 is SVGEGT in the germline V gene. J lost 0 bases, V lost 0 bases, and 4 bases had no gene match. The CDR3 DNA is TGTGCCAGCAGTTACTCCGAGCGGGGGAGCTCCTACGAGCAGTACTTC. It translates to CASSYSERGSSYEQYF.

The chain recombines TRBV6-1 with TRBJ2-1; perhaps TRBD1 as D (8 bases). The CDR3 totals 16 residues. Trimming removed 2 bases at V and 2 bases at J, with 13 bases between. Germline-derived CDR1 and CDR2 are MNHNS and SASEGT. The CDR3, as DNA: TGTGCCAGCAGTGAAAGAACAGGGGGGGCCTACAATGAGCAGTTCTTC. Amino acid sequence: CASSERTGGAYNEQFF.

The V call is TRBV11-2, the J call TRBJ2-7; TRBD2 is a possible D gene (5 bases). The V gene lost 5 bases and the J gene lost 5 bases, with 13 bases spanning the gap. CDR1 and CDR2 from the germline V gene are SGHAT and FQNNGV. The length of the CDR3 is 13 residues. The chain's CDR3 is CASSPPGLNEQYF. CDR3 DNA: TGTGCCAGCAGCCCCCCGGGGTTGAACGAGCAGTACTTC.